This T cell receptor (beta chain) was captured in a study of blood T cells in healthy people across ages. Combining a sample-barcoded 5' primer with a J-beta primer mix, a second PCR ran for roughly 7 to 12 cycles. TCRdb reprocessed the 5' RACE reads with MiXCR, giving one entry per CDR3 protein. The table lists 790,000 or so distinct CDR3 sequences, more than 50% of them singletons. This clonotype was recorded a few times. V lost 6 bases to trimming and J lost 1 base, with 12 bases between them. CDR3 length: 14 residues. Per germline, CDR1 MNHEY and CDR2 SMNVEV (reference sequence). The V call is TRBV27, the J call TRBJ1-2, with D maybe TRBD1 (5 bases). This clonotype was obtained from a man aged 35-49 years in good health. The specimen sequenced was blood. The CDR3 loop is CASRRRRDNYGYTF. In nucleotides, the CDR3 is TGTGCCAGCAGGAGGCGCAGGGATAACTATGGCTACACCTTC.